Following are 26 T cell receptor beta chains from one sample sequenced in a study of cytomegalovirus exposure and HLA in healthy donors. The primer mix had 60 Vbeta and 13 Jbeta primers. Sequenced by immunoSEQ multiplex PCR; TCRdb stores in-frame clones only, minus some. The data hold about 88,000 clones, with about 90% observed a single time. The sample was PBMCs. All receptors come from a man aged 18 to 29 in good health and CMV-seronegative.

This rearrangement joins TRBV19 to TRBJ2-2; D gene ambiguous. Germline lookup yields CDR1 LNHDA and CDR2 SQIVND (reference sequence). V gave up 3 bases and J gave up 4 bases, with 6 bases separating them. The length of the CDR3 is 13 residues. For the CDR3, the DNA is TGTGCCAGTAGTATTCAAGCCACCGGGGAGCTGTTTTTT. Encoded protein: CASSIQATGELFF.

The V and J genes are TRBV19 and TRBJ2-5; 14 positions agree with TRBD2. The CDR3 covers 17 residues. CDR1 and CDR2 (germline): LNHDA, SQIVND (reference sequence). Unmatched junction bases numbered 5, after V lost 0 bases and J lost 5 bases. The CDR3 loop is CASSIDPTSGREETQYF. The CDR3 DNA reads TGTGCCAGTAGTATAGACCCGACTAGCGGGAGGGAGGAGACCCAGTACTTC.

The rearrangement joins TRBV7-9 to TRBJ2-1; TRBD2 agrees at 11 bases. The CDR3 extends over 17 amino acids. J lost 3 bases, V lost 1 base, and 5 bases had no gene match. In germline, CDR1 is SEHNR, CDR2 FQNEAQ (reference sequence). DNA for the CDR3: TGTGCCAGCAGCTTAGAGTCTAGCGGGAGGAACTACAATGAGCAGTTCTTC. This codes for CASSLESSGRNYNEQFF.

The chain recombines TRBV5-4 with TRBJ2-3, with TRBD2 matching 12 bases. Per the germline V gene, CDR1 is SGHNT and CDR2 is YYREEE (reference sequence). CDR3 size: 17 residues. Trimming removed 7 bases from V and 3 bases from J; junction bases left unmatched: 12. The CDR3 protein is CASGPPETSGRTDTQYF. The CDR3 region has the DNA TGTGCCAGCGGCCCCCCCGAGACTAGCGGGAGAACAGATACGCAGTATTTT.

V usage is TRBV5-4 and J usage is TRBJ2-2; D may be TRBD1 (5 bases). V was trimmed by 6 bases and J by 6 bases, leaving 15 bases between them. The germline CDR1 and CDR2 sequences are SGHNT and YYREEE (reference sequence). There are 14 residues in the CDR3. CDR3 sequence: CASNPQGVAGELFF. CDR3 DNA: TGTGCCAGCAATCCCCAGGGTGTCGCCGGGGAGCTGTTTTTT.

This chain connects TRBV6-4 to TRBJ1-6, with a possible D match to TRBD1 (6 bases). V was clipped by 6 bases and J by 10 bases, with 16 bases between them. This CDR3 region has 14 residues. Germline V gene lookup returns CDR1 MRHNA and CDR2 SNTAGT. The DNA of the CDR3 is TGTGCCAGCAGCTCCGGACAGCAAGGCTCACCCCTCCACTTT. Its translation is CASSSGQQGSPLHF.

This clone appeared a single time. The gene calls are TRBV15 and TRBJ2-5; 13 bases match TRBD2. The V gene end was trimmed by 3 bases and the J gene end by 3 bases; junction bases not matched to a gene: 4. The length of the CDR3 is 16 residues. Germline loops: CDR1 LNHNV, CDR2 YYDKDF (reference sequence). This CDR3 reads CATSRAGLAGEETQYF. The CDR3 bases are TGTGCCACCAGCAGGGCCGGACTAGCGGGAGAAGAGACCCAGTACTTC.

The rearrangement joins TRBV18 to TRBJ2-3; TRBD2 matches at 8 bases. CDR1 is KGHSH, CDR2 LQKENI, per germline. CDR3 size: 15 residues. Trimming took 5 bases from V and 4 from J; bases not matched to a gene: 8. The DNA of the CDR3 is TGTGCCAGCTCAAGGCGGGAGGATCTCCCAGATACGCAGTATTTT. Translated, it gives CASSRREDLPDTQYF.

The chain recombines TRBV7-2 with TRBJ2-7; TRBD2 might be the D (6 bases). The V gene's germline CDR1 is SGHTA and CDR2 FQGNSA. Deletions cut 4 bases from V and 6 bases from J, with 16 bases between. This CDR3 is 14 amino acids long. The DNA for the CDR3 is TGTGCCAGCAGCTCTAAAGTCGGGGGACGCGAGCAGTACTTC. Translated, it gives CASSSKVGGREQYF.

This chain's CDR3 is CASSLNRRDTGELFF. In nucleotides, the CDR3 is TGCGCCAGCAGCTTGAATAGGCGGGACACCGGGGAGCTGTTTTTT. The chain combines TRBV5-1 with TRBJ2-2; tentatively, D is TRBD2 (5 bases). The germline V gene has CDR1 SGHRS and CDR2 YFSETQ. The CDR3 contains 15 residues. V lost 1 base to trimming and J lost 3 bases, with 10 bases between them.

This chain connects TRBV28 to TRBJ2-7, with D perhaps TRBD2 (6 bases). This CDR3 has 15 residues. Germline V gives CDR1 MDHEN, CDR2 SYDVKM. Trimming removed 3 bases from V and 3 bases from J, with 15 bases in between. CDR3 in amino acids: CASSFPRRTNYEQYF. DNA of the CDR3: TGTGCCAGCAGTTTCCCCCGCCGGACTAACTACGAGCAGTACTTC.

J is TRBJ2-7 and V is TRBV29-1; possibly TRBD1 for D (5 bases). The CDR3 extends over 12 amino acids. Trimming cost V 5 bases and J 5 bases, with 13 bases left between them. CDR1 is SQVTM and CDR2 is ANQGSEA in the germline V gene. DNA for the CDR3: TGCAGCGTTTCTCCAGGGTTCCACGAGCAGTACTTC. It specifies CSVSPGFHEQYF.

This chain uses TRBV18 with TRBJ2-7; TRBD2 is a possible D gene (5 bases). Germline V CDR1 and CDR2: KGHSH, LQKENI. The CDR3 has 14 residues. V was shortened by 0 bases and J by 0 bases, with 6 bases between the two germline ends. The CDR3 reads CASSPPRVSYEQYF. CDR3 DNA sequence: TGTGCCAGCTCACCACCGAGGGTCTCCTACGAGCAGTACTTC.

This sequence joins TRBV15 and TRBJ2-1, with D perhaps TRBD2 (5 bases). Between the trimmed V and J ends, which lost 5 bases and 8 bases, there was a span of 25 bases. CDR1 and CDR2 from the germline V gene are LNHNV and YYDKDF (reference sequence). The CDR3 contains 17 residues. In DNA form, the CDR3 reads TGTGCCACCAGCGCCCGTATCGGGGATTCCCGGACGGATGAGCAGTTCTTC. Translated, it gives CATSARIGDSRTDEQFF.

The chain combines TRBV9 with TRBJ2-1, with D hard to call. Trimming took off 4 bases at V and 2 bases at J, with 10 bases between the two ends. This CDR3 is built from 14 residues. Per the germline V gene, CDR1 is SGDLS and CDR2 is YYNGEE. CDR3 region: CASSPFGPYNEQFF. The CDR3 DNA is TGTGCCAGCAGCCCGTTTGGCCCCTACAATGAGCAGTTCTTC.

CDR3 region: CSVDWGGGYTF. CDR3 coding DNA: TGCAGCGTTGACTGGGGGGGTGGCTACACCTTC. This rearrangement joins TRBV29-1 to TRBJ1-2, with TRBD1 as a possible D gene (5 bases). This CDR3 comprises 11 residues. From germline, CDR1 is SQVTM and CDR2 ANQGSEA. The germline V and J ends were trimmed by 3 bases and 7 bases, with 9 bases remaining between them. Complete variable domain (other parts from reference TRBV29-1 and TRBJ1-2): SAVISQKPSRDICQRGTSLTIQCQVDSQVTMMFWYRQQPGQSLTLIATANQGSEATYESGFVIDKFPISRPNLTFSTLTVSNMSPEDSSIYLCSVDWGGGYTFGSGTRLTVV.

The chain links TRBV7-6 to TRBJ1-2; 12 bases align to TRBD1. V lost 5 bases, J lost 6 bases, and 13 bases stayed unmatched. CDR1 is SGHVS, CDR2 FNYEAQ, per germline. The CDR3 loop spans 17 amino acids. The CDR3 reads CASSPGGTGGGRNGYTF. For the CDR3, the DNA is TGTGCCAGCAGCCCAGGGGGGACAGGGGGCGGAAGGAATGGCTACACCTTC.

V is TRBV9 and J is TRBJ1-6; TRBD1 aligns across 8 bases. Per germline, CDR1 SGDLS and CDR2 YYNGEE. V was pared by 3 bases and J by 7 bases, with 9 bases of the junction left unmatched. CDR3 length: 16 residues. DNA for the CDR3: TGTGCCAGCAGCGCCCAGGGGGCGCAAGGGAATTCACCCCTCCACTTT. Its protein is CASSAQGAQGNSPLHF. The whole variable domain, remainder taken from reference TRBV9 and TRBJ1-6, is DSGVTQTPKHLITATGQRVTLRCSPRSGDLSVYWYQQSLDQGLQFLIQYYNGEERAKGNILERFSAQQFPDLHSELNLSSLELGDSALYFCASSAQGAQGNSPLHFGNGTRLTVT.

CDR3 in DNA: TGTGCCAGCGCCGGGACAGGGGAAACAGATACGCAGTATTTT. It is translated as CASAGTGETDTQYF. The chain couples TRBV28 to TRBJ2-3, with TRBD1 matching 10 bases. CDR3 length: 14 amino acids. Germline values: CDR1 MDHEN, CDR2 SYDVKM. V lost 8 bases to trimming and J lost 3 bases; unmatched junction nucleotides: 5.

The chain couples TRBV28 to TRBJ1-1, with 7 nucleotides matching TRBD1. The CDR3 loop spans 14 amino acids. With V trimmed by 6 bases and J by 5 bases, 9 bases remained unmatched. CDR1 and CDR2 (germline): MDHEN, SYDVKM. CDR3 in amino acids: CASRGTGEGTEAFF. In DNA, the CDR3 is TGTGCCAGCAGGGGAACAGGGGAAGGAACTGAAGCTTTCTTT.

This chain connects TRBV28 to TRBJ2-5; TRBD2 matches at 11 bases. The better agreement between TRBJ2-7 and the DNA end casts doubt on the J call. The CDR3 is 15 residues long. Germline V gene sequence: CDR1 MDHEN, CDR2 SYDVKM. CDR3 sequence: CASSTLAGGAHEQYF. In DNA, the CDR3 is TGTGCCAGCAGTACATTAGCGGGAGGGGCCCACGAGCAGTACTTC.

The V call is TRBV11-2, the J call TRBJ2-1, with TRBD2 matching 8 bases. Germline CDR1 and CDR2: SGHAT and FQNNGV. V trimming: 5 bases; J trimming: 8 bases; junction bases outside the gene matches: 14. The CDR3 runs 16 residues. CDR3 sequence: CASSRGFGVAGYEQFF. CDR3 bases: TGTGCCAGCAGCAGAGGCTTTGGAGTAGCGGGATATGAGCAGTTCTTC.

The rearrangement joins TRBV5-1 to TRBJ2-7; D gene uncertain. Germline V gene lookup returns CDR1 SGHRS and CDR2 YFSETQ. Trimming took 2 bases from V and 4 from J, leaving 7 bases between them. CDR3 size: 12 residues. The CDR3 region is CASSLQIYEQYF. In nucleotides, the CDR3 is TGCGCCAGCAGCTTACAGATTTACGAGCAGTACTTC. Complete variable domain (other parts from reference TRBV5-1 and TRBJ2-7): KAGVTQTPRYLIKTRGQQVTLSCSPISGHRSVSWYQQTPGQGLQFLFEYFSETQRNKGNFPGRFSGRQFSNSRSEMNVSTLELGDSALYLCASSLQIYEQYFGPGTRLTVT.

This clone was found a few times. This chain connects TRBV7-2 to TRBJ2-1; TRBD2 matches at 8 bases. CDR3 size: 17 residues. Trimming removed 0 bases from V and 1 base from J; junction bases left unmatched: 5. Per germline, CDR1 SGHTA and CDR2 FQGNSA. The CDR3 region has the DNA TGTGCCAGCAGCTTAGCCCCCGGGACTAGTTCCTACAATGAGCAGTTCTTC. Protein sequence: CASSLAPGTSSYNEQFF.

The chain combines TRBV7-2 with TRBJ2-3, with 8 bases lining up with TRBD2. CDR1 SGHTA and CDR2 FQGNSA come from the germline V gene. The CDR3 spans 17 residues. V lost 4 bases, J lost 3 bases, and 12 bases stayed unmatched. The CDR3 spells CASSSGTSVLLTDTQYF. The CDR3 DNA reads as TGTGCCAGCAGCTCCGGGACTAGTGTGTTATTGACAGATACGCAGTATTTT.

The CDR3 here is CAWQGRETQYF. In DNA form, the CDR3 reads TGTGCCTGGCAGGGAAGAGAGACCCAGTACTTC. The chain has TRBV30 and TRBJ2-5, with a tentative D call TRBD1 (5 bases). Germline V gene data show CDR1 as GTSNPN and CDR2 as SVGIG (reference sequence). CDR3 length: 11 residues. V lost 5 bases, J lost 4 bases, and 8 bases lay in between.